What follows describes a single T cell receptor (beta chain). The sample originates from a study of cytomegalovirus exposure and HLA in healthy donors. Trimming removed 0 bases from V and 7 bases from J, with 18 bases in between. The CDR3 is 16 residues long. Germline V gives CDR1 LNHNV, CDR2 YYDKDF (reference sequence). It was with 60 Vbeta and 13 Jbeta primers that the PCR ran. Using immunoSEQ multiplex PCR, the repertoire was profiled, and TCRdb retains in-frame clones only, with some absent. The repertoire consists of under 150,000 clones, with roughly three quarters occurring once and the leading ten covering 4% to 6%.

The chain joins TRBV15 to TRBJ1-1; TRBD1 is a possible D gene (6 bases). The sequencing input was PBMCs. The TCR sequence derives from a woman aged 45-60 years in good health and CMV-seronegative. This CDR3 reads CATSRDRGGAIGEAFF. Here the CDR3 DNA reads TGTGCCACCAGCAGAGATAGGGGGGGCGCGATTGGTGAAGCTTTCTTT.